Each of the 20 T cell receptor beta chains below was sequenced from the same sample in a study of T cells in Graves' hyperthyroidism and ophthalmopathy. Amplified TCR beta CDR3 regions came from RNA transcripts. TCR CDR3 underwent first-round RT-PCR with the HTBI primer set. Using its own MiXCR run on the multiplex PCR reads, TCRdb lists one record per CDR3 protein. The data show 690,000 or so distinct CDR3 sequences, with 15% to 20% seen just once and 15% to 20% held by the top ten. Sequences were obtained from blood. The receptors come from a woman aged 45-65 years with Graves' hyperthyroidism that later progressed to Graves' ophthalmopathy.

This chain connects TRBV12-3 or TRBV12-4 to TRBJ1-5; D perhaps matches TRBD1 (6 bases). This CDR3 comprises 17 residues. Trimming cost V 2 bases and J 5 bases, with 19 bases left between them. CDR3 sequence: CASSLSLGVGTHQPQHF. DNA for the CDR3: TGTGCCAGCAGTTTAAGTCTCGGCGTCGGGACACATCAGCCCCAGCATTTT.

This clonotype showed up many times. The chain combines TRBV13 with TRBJ2-5; TRBD1 is a possible D gene (5 bases). V was clipped by 3 bases and J by 1 base, with 9 bases between them. The CDR3 runs 14 residues. The germline V gene has CDR1 PRHDT and CDR2 FYEKMQ (reference sequence). The CDR3 nucleotides read TGTGCCAGCAGCTTGGGGCAGCTCCAAGAGACCCAGTACTTC. Its protein is CASSLGQLQETQYF.

This clonotype has ten or more counts. The genes are TRBV18 and TRBJ1-1; D is uncertain. Looked up from germline, CDR1 is KGHSH and CDR2 is LQKENI. V lost 4 bases, J lost 1 base, and 7 bases lay in between. CDR3 length: 13 residues. CDR3 DNA sequence: TGTGCCAGCTCACGGGCTCAGAACACTGAAGCTTTCTTT. This gives the protein CASSRAQNTEAFF. The variable domain in full, completed from reference TRBV18 and TRBJ1-1, reads NAGVMQNPRHLVRRRGQEARLRCSPMKGHSHVYWYRQLPEEGLKFMVYLQKENIIDESGMPKERFSAEFPKEGPSILRIQQVVRGDSAAYFCASSRAQNTEAFFGQGTRLTVV.

The genes are TRBV10-3 and TRBJ1-5; 10 bases map to TRBD1. Unmatched junction bases numbered 7, after V lost 0 bases and J lost 5 bases. Germline V gives CDR1 ENHRY, CDR2 SYGVKD. The CDR3 contains 17 residues. CDR3 in DNA: TGTGCCATCAGTGAGTCGATAATGGACAGGGGGGATCAGCCCCAGCATTTT. It yields the protein CAISESIMDRGDQPQHF.

This clonotype occurred a few times. The chain has TRBV12-3 or TRBV12-4 and TRBJ1-2; D perhaps matches TRBD1 (5 bases). This CDR3 region has 15 residues. V was shortened by 3 bases and J by 6 bases, with 17 bases between the two germline ends. The CDR3 is CASSLAGGGSNGYTF. The CDR3 bases are TGTGCCAGCAGTTTGGCCGGGGGGGGTTCGAATGGCTACACCTTC.

This clonotype was seen a handful of times. J is TRBJ2-3 and V is TRBV9; D remains ambiguous. The CDR3 contains 15 residues. Trimming shortened V by 4 bases and J by 6 bases, and 18 bases separated the two germline ends. Germline V CDR1 and CDR2: SGDLS, YYNGEE. CDR3 region: CASSPGAVFGDTQYF. The CDR3 region has the DNA TGTGCCAGCAGCCCCGGAGCCGTATTTGGGGATACGCAGTATTTT.

V usage is TRBV9 and J usage is TRBJ2-5; perhaps TRBD1 as D (5 bases). Trimming removed 2 bases at V and 5 bases at J, with 13 bases between. Germline V lookup: CDR1 SGDLS, CDR2 YYNGEE. There are 14 residues in the CDR3. The CDR3 reads CASSVGHVSETQYF. The CDR3 nucleotides are TGTGCCAGCAGCGTCGGACACGTGAGTGAGACCCAGTACTTC.

Remarks on this clonotype: One end of the junction varies from germline; a read error may be responsible. The V gene is TRBV20-1, the J gene TRBJ1-2; TRBD1 matches 8 bases. Germline assignment: CDR1 DFQATT and CDR2 SNEGSKA (reference sequence). The CDR3 covers 13 residues. CDR3 sequence (DNA): TGCAGTGCTAGAGACGTGACAGGGGACGGCTACGCCTTC. Its protein product is CSARDVTGDGYAF.

V usage is TRBV10-2 and J usage is TRBJ1-5; D not certain. The CDR3 spans 13 residues. V gave up 4 bases and J gave up 5 bases, with 9 bases separating them. In germline, CDR1 is WSHSY, CDR2 SAAADI. CDR3 sequence (DNA): TGCGCCAGCAGTGCGGATGACTATCAGCCCCAGCATTTT. Translation gives CASSADDYQPQHF.

This clonotype came up many times. The chain joins TRBV30 to TRBJ2-5; possibly TRBD1 for D (6 bases). The germline V and J ends were trimmed by 6 bases and 4 bases, with 21 bases remaining between them. This CDR3 has 15 amino acids. The germline CDR1 and CDR2 sequences are GTSNPN and SVGIG (reference sequence). Here the CDR3 DNA reads TGTGCCTGTACCCCGGACGGCAGGGGACGAGAGACCCAGTACTTC. Translating gives CACTPDGRGRETQYF.

This clonotype was recorded many times. This rearrangement joins TRBV10-3 to TRBJ2-2; 9 nucleotides align to TRBD2. The CDR3 is 15 amino acids. With 4 bases clipped from V and 4 bases from J, the junction kept 4 bases outside the gene matches. The germline gives CDR1 ENHRY, CDR2 SYGVKD. CDR3 nucleotide sequence: TGTGCCATCAGTGTAAGCGGGGGGAGCACCGGGGAGCTGTTTTTT. Its translation: CAISVSGGSTGELFF.

This rearrangement joins TRBV2 to TRBJ2-7; 14 bases are a match to TRBD2. The CDR3 has 15 amino acids. Losses at the gene ends were 6 bases for V and 0 bases for J; bases not matched to a gene: 1. CDR1 and CDR2 (germline): SNHLY, FYNNEI. The CDR3, as DNA: TGTGCCAGCAGGGGGACTAGCGGGAGCTCCTACGAGCAGTACTTC. Translated, it gives CASRGTSGSSYEQYF.

The sample holds a few counts of this clonotype. The CDR3 DNA follows: TGTGCCAGCAGTTTAGATAGCGGGGGGGTTAGCGAGCAGTACTTC. It encodes CASSLDSGGVSEQYF. This rearrangement joins TRBV12-3 or TRBV12-4 to TRBJ2-7, with 11 nucleotides matching TRBD2. The CDR3 spans 15 residues. V shed 1 base, J shed 6 bases, and the junction held 5 bases outside the gene matches.

The chain has TRBV10-3 and TRBJ2-2, with a tentative D call TRBD2 (6 bases). The germline V gene encodes CDR1 ENHRY and CDR2 SYGVKD. Trimming cost V 7 bases and J 0 bases, with 9 bases left between them. This CDR3 spans 14 amino acids. CDR3: CAIKRETNTGELFF. The CDR3 DNA reads TGTGCCATCAAACGGGAGACGAACACCGGGGAGCTGTTTTTT.

At least ten counts were recorded for this clonotype. The rearrangement uses TRBV18 and TRBJ2-7; 8 bases line up with TRBD2. The length of the CDR3 is 13 residues. Germline V gene data show CDR1 as KGHSH and CDR2 as LQKENI. With 6 bases clipped from V and 2 bases from J, the junction kept 3 bases outside the gene matches. This CDR3 is CASSGTSAYEQYF. For the CDR3, the DNA is TGTGCCAGCTCCGGGACTAGTGCCTACGAGCAGTACTTC. Full variable domain (rest looked up from reference TRBV18 and TRBJ2-7): NAGVMQNPRHLVRRRGQEARLRCSPMKGHSHVYWYRQLPEEGLKFMVYLQKENIIDESGMPKERFSAEFPKEGPSILRIQQVVRGDSAAYFCASSGTSAYEQYFGPGTRLTVT.

This clonotype was found many times. The rearrangement joins TRBV7-9 to TRBJ2-1, with a weak D call TRBD1 (6 bases). The CDR3 totals 14 residues. Germline V gene lookup returns CDR1 SEHNR and CDR2 FQNEAQ (reference sequence). Trimming removed 5 bases at V and 9 bases at J, with 17 bases between. CDR3 sequence reads: CASSQGSGVTEQFF. The DNA for the CDR3 is TGTGCCAGCAGCCAAGGGTCAGGGGTGACTGAGCAGTTCTTC.

This clonotype appeared a few times. The chain combines TRBV10-3 with TRBJ1-1; D remains ambiguous. V was pared by 7 bases and J by 0 bases, with 9 bases between. CDR3 size: 13 residues. Germline CDR1 reads ENHRY; CDR2 reads SYGVKD. As DNA, the CDR3 is TGTGCCATCACCGAGGTTGTGAACACTGAAGCTTTCTTT. Its protein is CAITEVVNTEAFF.

V usage is TRBV12-3 or TRBV12-4 and J usage is TRBJ1-2; D possibly corresponds to TRBD1 (5 bases). Trimming stripped 1 base from V and 4 bases from J, with 13 bases between. CDR3 size: 15 residues. The CDR3 nucleotides are TGTGCCAGCAGTTTAGTGGGACCTAGCCTCTATGGCTACACCTTC. This encodes CASSLVGPSLYGYTF.

In this sample, this clonotype turned up many times. CDR3 DNA sequence: TGTGCCAGCAGCCAAGAGGTGAGGGGCGAGCAGTACTTC. Its translation: CASSQEVRGEQYF. This chain connects TRBV3-1 to TRBJ2-7; D may correspond to TRBD1 or TRBD2 (5 bases each). The CDR3 is 13 amino acids. The V end was cut by 0 bases, the J end by 6 bases, with 9 bases between. Germline assignment: CDR1 LGHDT and CDR2 YNNKEL (reference sequence).

This clonotype was seen ten or more times. V usage is TRBV11-2 and J usage is TRBJ2-3; D may match TRBD1 or TRBD2 (6 bases each). V dropped 5 bases and J dropped 0 bases, with 18 bases sitting between them. Germline CDR1 and CDR2: SGHAT and FQNNGV. This CDR3 is built from 17 residues. In DNA form, the CDR3 reads TGTGCCAGCAGCCCGCAAGGGGGGAAGACTAGCACAGATACGCAGTATTTT. This codes for CASSPQGGKTSTDTQYF.